Shown below are 9 T cell receptor beta chains from a single sample sequenced in a study of blood T cell repertoires in COVID-19. Clones were read by immunoSEQ multiplex PCR, and TCRdb kept only the in-frame ones, dropping some. The sample lists about 100,000 clones; about 90% were seen once. The sequenced material came from peripheral blood. The receptors shown here come from a man under 40 in a cohort sampled during active COVID-19.

The V and J genes are TRBV20-1 and TRBJ1-5; 8 bases match TRBD1. The V and J ends lost 3 bases and 4 bases, in that order; junction bases with no gene match: 8. CDR1 and CDR2 from the germline V gene are DFQATT and SNEGSKA (reference sequence). CDR3 size: 15 residues. In DNA form, the CDR3 reads TGCAGTGCTAGTGACAGGGGATCCATGAATCAGCCCCAGCATTTT. This encodes CSASDRGSMNQPQHF.

The V gene is TRBV28, the J gene TRBJ2-5; 14 positions match TRBD2. The CDR3 has 20 residues. Trimming removed 5 bases from V and 3 bases from J; junction bases left unmatched: 17. Germline CDR1 reads MDHEN; CDR2 reads SYDVKM. The CDR3 nucleotides are TGTGCCAGCAGTGGGGCTGGACCGGGACTAGCGGGGGAGTGGGAAGAGACCCAGTACTTC. As protein: CASSGAGPGLAGEWEETQYF.

The CDR3 region has the DNA TGTGCCACCGAAGGGGGGGTATCTGGGGCCAACGTCCTGACTTTC. It specifies CATEGGVSGANVLTF. The rearrangement uses TRBV15 and TRBJ2-6, with a weak D call TRBD2 (7 bases). Germline CDR1 LNHNV, CDR2 YYDKDF (reference sequence). This CDR3 contains 15 residues. Trimming shortened V by 8 bases and J by 1 base, and 12 bases separated the two germline ends.

V usage is TRBV6-5 and J usage is TRBJ2-7, with 10 bases matching TRBD1. The V gene end was trimmed by 8 bases and the J gene end by 2 bases; junction bases not matched to a gene: 9. Looked up from germline, CDR1 is MNHEY and CDR2 is SVGAGI. The CDR3 covers 15 residues. The CDR3 sequence is CASSPGTGDTYEQYF. The CDR3 nucleotides are TGTGCCAGCTCGCCCGGGACAGGGGACACCTACGAGCAGTACTTC.

V and J are TRBV7-2 and TRBJ1-2; D uncertain. CDR3 length: 13 residues. The germline V gene encodes CDR1 SGHTA and CDR2 FQGNSA. V lost 0 bases and J lost 7, with 9 bases in between. CDR3 sequence reads: CASSLADSRGYTF. CDR3 DNA sequence: TGTGCCAGCAGCTTAGCTGACTCCCGTGGCTACACCTTC.

This CDR3 is CASSFRPRRGDLENSPLHF. DNA for the CDR3: TGTGCCAGCAGTTTTAGACCCCGCAGGGGGGACCTTGAGAATTCACCCCTCCACTTT. V usage is TRBV6-2 or TRBV6-3 and J usage is TRBJ1-6; TRBD1 aligns across 7 bases. The germline V gene has CDR1 MNHEY and CDR2 SVGEGT. Trimming took 4 bases from V and 7 from J; bases not matched to a gene: 19. The CDR3 sequence is 19 residues long.

V is TRBV19 and J is TRBJ2-1; 9 bases are a match to TRBD1. This CDR3 has 15 residues. Germline assignment: CDR1 LNHDA and CDR2 SQIVND (reference sequence). With 3 bases clipped from V and 6 bases from J, the junction kept 6 bases outside the gene matches. This chain's CDR3 is CASSIWTGDGNEQFF. The CDR3 bases are TGTGCCAGTAGTATCTGGACAGGGGATGGCAATGAGCAGTTCTTC.

This chain connects TRBV4-1 to TRBJ2-2, with D unclear. The germline CDR1 and CDR2 sequences are MGHRA and YSYEKL. The CDR3 is 15 amino acids. The V and J ends lost 1 base and 4 bases respectively, with 10 bases between them. CDR3 coding DNA: TGCGCCAGCAGCCAAGGGTCCAGAAGCACCGGGGAGCTGTTTTTT. Protein sequence: CASSQGSRSTGELFF.

The rearrangement links TRBV6-5 to TRBJ2-1; TRBD1 matches 10 bases. This CDR3 is 15 amino acids long. J gave up 8 bases and V 6 bases, and 10 bases lay outside the gene matches. CDR1 is MNHEY, CDR2 SVGAGI, per germline. Here the CDR3 DNA reads TGTGCCAGCAGAGCCCCCGGGACAGGGGTAGATGAGCAGTTCTTC. Translating gives CASRAPGTGVDEQFF.